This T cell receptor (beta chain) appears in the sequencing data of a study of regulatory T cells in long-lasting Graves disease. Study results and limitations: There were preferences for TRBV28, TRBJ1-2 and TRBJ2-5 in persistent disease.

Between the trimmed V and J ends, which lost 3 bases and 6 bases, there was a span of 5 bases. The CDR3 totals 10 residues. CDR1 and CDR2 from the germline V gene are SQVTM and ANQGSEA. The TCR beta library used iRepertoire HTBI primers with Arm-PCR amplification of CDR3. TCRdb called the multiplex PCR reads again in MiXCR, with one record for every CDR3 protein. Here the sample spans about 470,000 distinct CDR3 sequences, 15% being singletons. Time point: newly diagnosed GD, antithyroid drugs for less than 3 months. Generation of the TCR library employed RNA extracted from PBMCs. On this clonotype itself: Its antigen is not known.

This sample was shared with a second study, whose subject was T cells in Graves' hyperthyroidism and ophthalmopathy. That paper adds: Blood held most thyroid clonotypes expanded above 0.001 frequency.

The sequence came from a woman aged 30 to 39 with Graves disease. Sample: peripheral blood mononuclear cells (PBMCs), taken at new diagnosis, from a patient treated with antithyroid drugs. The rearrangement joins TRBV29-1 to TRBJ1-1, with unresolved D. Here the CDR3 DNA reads TGCAGCGTTGACCACTCTGAAGCTTTCTTT. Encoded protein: CSVDHSEAFF. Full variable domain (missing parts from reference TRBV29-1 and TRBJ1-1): SAVISQKPSRDICQRGTSLTIQCQVDSQVTMMFWYRQQPGQSLTLIATANQGSEATYESGFVIDKFPISRPNLTFSTLTVSNMSPEDSSIYLCSVDHSEAFFGQGTRLTVV.